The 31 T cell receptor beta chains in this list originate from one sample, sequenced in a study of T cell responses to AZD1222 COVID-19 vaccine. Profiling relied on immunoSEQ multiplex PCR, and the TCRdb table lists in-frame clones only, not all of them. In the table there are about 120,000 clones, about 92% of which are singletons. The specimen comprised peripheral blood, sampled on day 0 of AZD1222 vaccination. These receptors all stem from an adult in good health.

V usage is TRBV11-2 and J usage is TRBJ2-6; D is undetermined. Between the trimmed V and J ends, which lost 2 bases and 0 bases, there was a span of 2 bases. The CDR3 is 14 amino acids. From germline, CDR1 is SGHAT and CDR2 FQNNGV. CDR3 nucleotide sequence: TGTGCCAGCAGCTTATACTCTGGGGCCAACGTCCTGACTTTC. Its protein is CASSLYSGANVLTF. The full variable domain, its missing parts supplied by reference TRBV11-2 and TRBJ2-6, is EAGVAQSPRYKIIEKRQSVAFWCNPISGHATLYWYQQILGQGPKLLIQFQNNGVVDDSQLPKDRFSAERLKGVDSTLKIQPAKLEDSAVYLCASSLYSGANVLTFGAGSRLTVL.

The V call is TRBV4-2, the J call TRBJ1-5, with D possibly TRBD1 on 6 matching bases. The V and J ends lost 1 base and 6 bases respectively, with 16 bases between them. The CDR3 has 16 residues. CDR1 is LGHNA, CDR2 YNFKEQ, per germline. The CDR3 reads CASSQVGREGGQPQHF. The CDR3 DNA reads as TGTGCCAGCAGCCAAGTAGGCAGGGAAGGGGGTCAGCCCCAGCATTTT.

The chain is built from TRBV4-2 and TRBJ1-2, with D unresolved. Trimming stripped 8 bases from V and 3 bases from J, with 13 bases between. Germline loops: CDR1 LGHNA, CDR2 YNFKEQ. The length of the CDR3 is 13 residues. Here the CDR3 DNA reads TGTGCCAGCCGCCCGCACAGATACTATGGCTACACCTTC. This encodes CASRPHRYYGYTF.

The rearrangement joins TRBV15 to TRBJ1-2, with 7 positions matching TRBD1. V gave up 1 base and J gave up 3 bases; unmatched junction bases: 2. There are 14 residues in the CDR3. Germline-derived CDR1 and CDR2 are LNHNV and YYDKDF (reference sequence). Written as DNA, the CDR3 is TGTGCCACCAGCAGAGGACAGGGAGACTATGGCTACACCTTC. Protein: CATSRGQGDYGYTF.

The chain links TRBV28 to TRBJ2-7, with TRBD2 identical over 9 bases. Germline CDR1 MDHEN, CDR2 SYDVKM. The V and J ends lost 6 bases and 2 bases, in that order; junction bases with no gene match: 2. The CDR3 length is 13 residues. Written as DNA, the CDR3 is TGTGCCAGCAGCACTAGCGGGCCCTACGAGCAGTACTTC. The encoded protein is CASSTSGPYEQYF.

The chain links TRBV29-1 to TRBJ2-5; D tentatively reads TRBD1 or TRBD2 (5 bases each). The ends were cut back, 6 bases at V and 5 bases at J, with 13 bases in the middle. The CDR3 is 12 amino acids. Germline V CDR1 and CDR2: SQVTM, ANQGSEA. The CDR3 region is CSVGVDGETQYF. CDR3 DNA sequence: TGCAGCGTGGGGGTCGACGGGGAGACCCAGTACTTC.

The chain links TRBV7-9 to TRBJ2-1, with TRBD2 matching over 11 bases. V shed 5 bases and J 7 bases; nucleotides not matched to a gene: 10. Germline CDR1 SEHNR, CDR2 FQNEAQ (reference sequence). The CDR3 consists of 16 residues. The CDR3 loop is CASSLRGLAGGNEQFF. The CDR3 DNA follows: TGTGCCAGCAGCCTTCGAGGACTAGCGGGCGGGAATGAGCAGTTCTTC.

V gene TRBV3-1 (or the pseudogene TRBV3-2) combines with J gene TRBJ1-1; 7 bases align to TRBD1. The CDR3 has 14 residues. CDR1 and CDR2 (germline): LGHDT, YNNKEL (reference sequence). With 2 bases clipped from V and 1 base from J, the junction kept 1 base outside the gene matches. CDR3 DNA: TGTGCCAGCAGCCAATGGACAGGGAACACTGAAGCTTTCTTT. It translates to CASSQWTGNTEAFF.

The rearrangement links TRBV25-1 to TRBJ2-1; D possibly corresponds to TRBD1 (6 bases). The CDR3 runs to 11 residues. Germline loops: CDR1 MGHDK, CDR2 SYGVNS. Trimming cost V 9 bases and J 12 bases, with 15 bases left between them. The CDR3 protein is CASNQGPRQFF. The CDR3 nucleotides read TGTGCCAGTAACCAGGGGCCTAGGCAGTTCTTC. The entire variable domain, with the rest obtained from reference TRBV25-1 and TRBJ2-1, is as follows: EADIYQTPRYLVIGTGKKITLECSQTMGHDKMYWYQQDPGMELHLIHYSYGVNSTEKGDLSSESTVSRIRTEHFPLTLESARPSHTSQYLCASNQGPRQFFGPGTRLTVL.

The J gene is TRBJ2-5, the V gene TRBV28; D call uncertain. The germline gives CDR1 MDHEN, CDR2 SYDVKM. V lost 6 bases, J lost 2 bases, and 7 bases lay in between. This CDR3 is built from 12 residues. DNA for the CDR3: TGTGCCAGCAGGAATCCTCAAGAGACCCAGTACTTC. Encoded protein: CASRNPQETQYF.

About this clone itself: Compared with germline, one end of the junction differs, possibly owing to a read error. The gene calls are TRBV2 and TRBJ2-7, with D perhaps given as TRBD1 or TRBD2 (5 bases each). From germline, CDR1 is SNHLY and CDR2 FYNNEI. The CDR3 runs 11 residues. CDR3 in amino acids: CASRQPGPLCF. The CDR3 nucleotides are TGTGCCAGTAGGCAACCGGGACCCCTGTGCTTC.

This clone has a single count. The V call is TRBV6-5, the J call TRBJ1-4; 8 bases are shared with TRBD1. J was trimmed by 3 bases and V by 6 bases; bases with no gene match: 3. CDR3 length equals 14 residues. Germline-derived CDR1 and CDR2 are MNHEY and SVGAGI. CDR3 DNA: TGTGCCAGCAGGGTGACAGGGGCTAATGAAAAACTGTTTTTT. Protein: CASRVTGANEKLFF.

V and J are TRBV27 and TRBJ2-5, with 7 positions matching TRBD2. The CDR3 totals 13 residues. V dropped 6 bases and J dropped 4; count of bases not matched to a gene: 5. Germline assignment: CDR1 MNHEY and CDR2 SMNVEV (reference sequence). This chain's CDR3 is CASSFRGGETQYF. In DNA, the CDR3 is TGTGCCAGCAGCTTCCGCGGGGGAGAGACCCAGTACTTC.

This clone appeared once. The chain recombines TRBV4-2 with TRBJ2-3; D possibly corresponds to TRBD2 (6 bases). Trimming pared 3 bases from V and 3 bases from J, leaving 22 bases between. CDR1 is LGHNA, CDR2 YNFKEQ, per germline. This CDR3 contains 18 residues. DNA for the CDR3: TGTGCCAGCAGCCAGGAGGGCAACAACAGGTTTTCGACAGATACGCAGTATTTT. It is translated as CASSQEGNNRFSTDTQYF.

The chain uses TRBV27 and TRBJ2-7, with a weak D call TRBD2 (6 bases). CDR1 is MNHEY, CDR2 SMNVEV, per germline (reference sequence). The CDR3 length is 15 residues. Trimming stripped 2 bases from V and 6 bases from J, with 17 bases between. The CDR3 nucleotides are TGTGCCAGCAGTTTACTGCCGACTAGGGCGGTCGAGCAGTACTTC. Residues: CASSLLPTRAVEQYF.

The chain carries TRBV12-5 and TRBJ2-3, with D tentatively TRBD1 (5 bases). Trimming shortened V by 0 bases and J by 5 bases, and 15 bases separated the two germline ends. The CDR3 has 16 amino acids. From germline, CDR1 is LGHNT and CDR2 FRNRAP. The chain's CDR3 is CASGLVNYPRGDTQYF. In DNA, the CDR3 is TGTGCTAGTGGTTTGGTTAATTACCCTAGGGGAGATACGCAGTATTTT.

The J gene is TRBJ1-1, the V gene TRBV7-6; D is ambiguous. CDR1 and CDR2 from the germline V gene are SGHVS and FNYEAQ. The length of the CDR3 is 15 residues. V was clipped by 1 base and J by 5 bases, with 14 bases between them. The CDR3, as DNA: TGTGCCAGCAGCTTAGAAGGGTTTGTGGGGACTGAAGCTTTCTTT. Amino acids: CASSLEGFVGTEAFF.

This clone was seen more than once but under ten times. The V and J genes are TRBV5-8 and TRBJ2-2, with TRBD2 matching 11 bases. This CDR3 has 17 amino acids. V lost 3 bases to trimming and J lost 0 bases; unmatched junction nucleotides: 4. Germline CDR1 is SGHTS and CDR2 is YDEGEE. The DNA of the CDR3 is TGTGCCAGCAGCTCTAGACTAGCGGGGCCGAACACCGGGGAGCTGTTTTTT. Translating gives CASSSRLAGPNTGELFF. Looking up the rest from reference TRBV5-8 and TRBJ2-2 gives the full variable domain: EAGVTQSPTHLIKTRGQQATLRCSPISGHTSVYWYQQALGLGLQFLLWYDEGEERNRGNFPPRFSGRQFPNYSSELNVNALELEDSALYLCASSSRLAGPNTGELFFGEGSRLTVL.

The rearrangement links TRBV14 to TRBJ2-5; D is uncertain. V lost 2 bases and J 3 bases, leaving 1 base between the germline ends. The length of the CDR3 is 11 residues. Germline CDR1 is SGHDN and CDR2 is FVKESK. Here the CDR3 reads CASSQKETQYF. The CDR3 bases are TGTGCCAGCAGCCAAAAAGAGACCCAGTACTTC.

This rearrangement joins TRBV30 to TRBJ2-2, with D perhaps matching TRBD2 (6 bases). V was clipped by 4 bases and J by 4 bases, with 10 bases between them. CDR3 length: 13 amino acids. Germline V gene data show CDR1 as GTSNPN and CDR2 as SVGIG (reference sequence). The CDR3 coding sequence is TGTGCCTGGAATCTCGGGGGCACCGGGGAGCTGTTTTTT. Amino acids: CAWNLGGTGELFF.

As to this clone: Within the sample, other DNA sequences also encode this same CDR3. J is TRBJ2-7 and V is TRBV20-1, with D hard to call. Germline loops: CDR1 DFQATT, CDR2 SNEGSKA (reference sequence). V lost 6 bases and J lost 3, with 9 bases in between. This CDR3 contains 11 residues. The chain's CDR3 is CSARMGYEQYF. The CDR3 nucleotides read TGCAGTGCAAGGATGGGCTACGAGCAGTACTTC.

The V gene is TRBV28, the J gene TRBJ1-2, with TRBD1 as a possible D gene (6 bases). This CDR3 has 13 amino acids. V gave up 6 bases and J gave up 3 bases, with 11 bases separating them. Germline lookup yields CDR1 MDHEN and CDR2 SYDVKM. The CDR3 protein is CASRTQGYYGYTF. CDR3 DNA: TGTGCCAGCAGAACTCAGGGGTACTATGGCTACACCTTC.

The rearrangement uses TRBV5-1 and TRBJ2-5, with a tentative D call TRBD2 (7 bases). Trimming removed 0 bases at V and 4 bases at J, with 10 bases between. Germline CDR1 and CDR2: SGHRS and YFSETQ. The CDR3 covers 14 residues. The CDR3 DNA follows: TGCGCCAGCAGCTTGGAAAGGGGGGGAGAGACCCAGTACTTC. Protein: CASSLERGGETQYF. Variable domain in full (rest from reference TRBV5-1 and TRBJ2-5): KAGVTQTPRYLIKTRGQQVTLSCSPISGHRSVSWYQQTPGQGLQFLFEYFSETQRNKGNFPGRFSGRQFSNSRSEMNVSTLELGDSALYLCASSLERGGETQYFGPGTRLLVL.

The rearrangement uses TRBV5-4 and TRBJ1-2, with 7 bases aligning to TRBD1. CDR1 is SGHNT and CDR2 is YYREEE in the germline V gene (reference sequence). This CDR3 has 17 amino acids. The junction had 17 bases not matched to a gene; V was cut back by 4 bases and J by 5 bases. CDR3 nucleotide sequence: TGTGCCAGCAGCGCCCTTGGCCTCGACAGGGAAAGATATGGCTACACCTTC. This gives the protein CASSALGLDRERYGYTF.

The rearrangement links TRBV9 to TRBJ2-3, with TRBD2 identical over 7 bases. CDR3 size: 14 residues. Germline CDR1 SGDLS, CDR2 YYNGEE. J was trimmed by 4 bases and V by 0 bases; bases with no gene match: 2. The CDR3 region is CASSVGGRADTQYF. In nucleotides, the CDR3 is TGTGCCAGCAGCGTAGGCGGGAGAGCAGATACGCAGTATTTT.

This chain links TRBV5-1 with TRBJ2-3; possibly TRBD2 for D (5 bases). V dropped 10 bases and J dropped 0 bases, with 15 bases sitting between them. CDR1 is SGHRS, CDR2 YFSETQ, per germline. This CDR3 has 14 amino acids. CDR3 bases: TGCGCCCGCCGGGTTCGGGGAAGCACAGATACGCAGTATTTT. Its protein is CARRVRGSTDTQYF.

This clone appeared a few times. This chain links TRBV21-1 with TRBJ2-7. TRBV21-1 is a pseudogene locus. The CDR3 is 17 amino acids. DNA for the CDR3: TGTGCCAGCAGCAAAGGCGATAGGTCCGTCAGTAGGTACGAGCAGTACTTC. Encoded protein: CASSKGDRSVSRYEQYF.

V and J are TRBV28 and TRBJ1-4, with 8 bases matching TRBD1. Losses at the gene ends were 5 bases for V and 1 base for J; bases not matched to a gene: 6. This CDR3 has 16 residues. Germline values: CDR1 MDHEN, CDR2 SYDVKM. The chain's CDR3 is CASSPRTGRTNEKLFF. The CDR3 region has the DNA TGTGCCAGCAGTCCTCGGACAGGGAGAACTAATGAAAAACTGTTTTTT.

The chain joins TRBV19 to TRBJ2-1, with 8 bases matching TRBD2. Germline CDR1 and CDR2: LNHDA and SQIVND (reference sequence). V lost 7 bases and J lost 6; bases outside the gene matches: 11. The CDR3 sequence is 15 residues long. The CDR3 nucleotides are TGTGCCAGTAAAATTAACTCGGGGGGGATCAATGAGCAGTTCTTC. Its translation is CASKINSGGINEQFF.

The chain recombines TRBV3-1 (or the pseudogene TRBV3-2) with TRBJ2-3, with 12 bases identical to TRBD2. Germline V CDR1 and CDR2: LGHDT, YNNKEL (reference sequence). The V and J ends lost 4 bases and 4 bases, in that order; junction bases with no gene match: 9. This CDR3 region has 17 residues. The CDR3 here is CASSRTSGTVRADTQYF. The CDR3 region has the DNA TGTGCCAGCAGCCGGACTAGCGGGACCGTCCGGGCAGATACGCAGTATTTT.

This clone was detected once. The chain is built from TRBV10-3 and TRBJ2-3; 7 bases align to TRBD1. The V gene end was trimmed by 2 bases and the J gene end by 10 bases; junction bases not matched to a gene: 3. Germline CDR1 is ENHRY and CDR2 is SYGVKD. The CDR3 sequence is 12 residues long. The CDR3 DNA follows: TGTGCCATCAGTGAGGGACAGGTTTCGCAGTATTTT. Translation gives CAISEGQVSQYF.